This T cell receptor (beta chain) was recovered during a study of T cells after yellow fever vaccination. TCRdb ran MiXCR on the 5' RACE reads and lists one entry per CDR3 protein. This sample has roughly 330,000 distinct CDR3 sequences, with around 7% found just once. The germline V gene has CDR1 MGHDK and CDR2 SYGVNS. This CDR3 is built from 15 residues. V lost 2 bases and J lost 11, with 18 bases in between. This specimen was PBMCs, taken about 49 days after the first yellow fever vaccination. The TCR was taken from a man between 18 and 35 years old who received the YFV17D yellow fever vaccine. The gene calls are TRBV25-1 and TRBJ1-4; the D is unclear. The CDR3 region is CASSEGSTSIGKLFF. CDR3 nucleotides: TGTGCCAGCAGTGAAGGAAGCACCTCGATTGGGAAACTGTTTTTT.